This T cell receptor (beta chain) was profiled in a study of monozygotic twins with inflammatory bowel disease. Germline CDR1 is SGHTA and CDR2 is FQGNSA. The CDR3 runs 17 residues. Eight separate reactions per sample served to make cDNA. For each CDR3 protein, TCRdb gives one entry from its re-call of the 5' RACE reads, without DNA. This table lists 150,000 to 200,000 distinct CDR3 sequences. This TCR came from a human donor with ulcerative colitis or Crohn's disease, or a healthy co-twin of an affected twin (not recorded which). V usage is TRBV7-2 and J usage is TRBJ1-6; TCRdb proposes TRBD1, but this gene call is untestable without DNA. Sequencing was performed on blood. This CDR3 is CASSFRTGGVHNSPLHF.